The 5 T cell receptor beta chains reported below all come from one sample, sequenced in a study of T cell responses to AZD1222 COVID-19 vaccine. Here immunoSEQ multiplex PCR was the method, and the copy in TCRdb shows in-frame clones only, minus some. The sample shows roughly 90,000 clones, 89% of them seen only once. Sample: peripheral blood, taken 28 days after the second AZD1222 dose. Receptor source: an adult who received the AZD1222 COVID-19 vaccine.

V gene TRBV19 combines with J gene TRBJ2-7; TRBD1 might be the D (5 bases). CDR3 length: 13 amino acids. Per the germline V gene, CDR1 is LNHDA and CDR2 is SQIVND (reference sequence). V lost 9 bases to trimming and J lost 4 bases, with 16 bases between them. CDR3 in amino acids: CASLDSPTYEQYV. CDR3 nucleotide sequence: TGTGCCAGCCTTGACAGCCCGACATACGAGCAGTACGTC.

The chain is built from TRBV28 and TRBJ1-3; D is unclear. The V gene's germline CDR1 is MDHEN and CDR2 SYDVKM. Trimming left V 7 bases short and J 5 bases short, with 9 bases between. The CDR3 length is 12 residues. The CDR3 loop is CASTLGRNTIYF. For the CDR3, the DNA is TGTGCCAGCACCCTAGGGAGAAACACCATATATTTT.

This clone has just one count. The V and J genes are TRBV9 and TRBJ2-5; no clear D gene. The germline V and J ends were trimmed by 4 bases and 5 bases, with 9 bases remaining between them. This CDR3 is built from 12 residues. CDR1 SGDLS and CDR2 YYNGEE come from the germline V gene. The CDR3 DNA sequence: TGTGCCAGCAGCCCGGTTTGGGAGACCCAGTACTTC. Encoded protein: CASSPVWETQYF.

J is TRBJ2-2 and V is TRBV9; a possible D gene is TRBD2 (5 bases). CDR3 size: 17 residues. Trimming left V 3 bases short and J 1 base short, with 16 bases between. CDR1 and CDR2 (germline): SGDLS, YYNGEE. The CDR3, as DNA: TGTGCCAGCAGCGCCGCCCGGGCTGGAGGGAACACCGGGGAGCTGTTTTTT. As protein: CASSAARAGGNTGELFF. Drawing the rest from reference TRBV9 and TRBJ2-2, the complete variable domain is DSGVTQTPKHLITATGQRVTLRCSPRSGDLSVYWYQQSLDQGLQFLIQYYNGEERAKGNILERFSAQQFPDLHSELNLSSLELGDSALYFCASSAARAGGNTGELFFGEGSRLTVL.

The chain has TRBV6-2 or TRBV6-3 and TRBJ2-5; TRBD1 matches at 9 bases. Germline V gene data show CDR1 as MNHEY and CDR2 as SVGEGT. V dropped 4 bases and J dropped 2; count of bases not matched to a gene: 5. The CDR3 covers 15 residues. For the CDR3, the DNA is TGTGCCAGCAGTTGGGACAGGGATGAACAAGAGACCCAGTACTTC. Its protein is CASSWDRDEQETQYF.